In its sample, the clone carrying this T cell receptor beta chain was seen a few times. Its antigen is unknown. These data are taken from a study of post-analysis software for immune sequencing data. Study-level results: Patients showed TRBV5-6, TRBV5-1 and TRBV20-1 among five TRBV segments more frequent than in controls. Those with multiple sclerosis, the patient group, showed significantly lower normalized Chao1 diversity than controls.

The CDR3 is made up of 18 amino acids. V gave up 5 bases and J gave up 7 bases; unmatched junction bases: 22. Germline V lookup: CDR1 DFQATT, CDR2 SNEGSKA (reference sequence). Unique molecular identifiers featured in each of the TCR beta cDNA libraries. Each CDR3 protein is one row after TCRdb ran MiXCR on the PCR reads. The data hold hundreds of thousands of distinct CDR3 sequences, with roughly 46% observed a single time. The TCR sequence derives from a girl aged 5 to 17 with multiple sclerosis. The chain recombines TRBV20-1 with TRBJ2-5, with 10 nucleotides matching TRBD2. Sequenced material: blood. The CDR3, as DNA: TGCAGTGCTGGGGGACAGAATCTACCTAGCGGGAGCGTAGGGACCCAGTACTTC. Amino acids: CSAGGQNLPSGSVGTQYF.